A single sample is the source of the 6 T cell receptor beta chains below, sequenced in a study of tumor and adjacent non-tumor tissue in lung cancer (dated 2018 in TCRdb). Library creation used multiplex PCR. Sequenced on an Illumina HiSeq 2500. TCRbeta libraries were constructed through three rounds of nested PCR with primers (Table S4) according to protocols modified from ARM-PCR. TCRdb reprocessed the public reads (quality trimming at Q25 with fastp, clone calling with MiXCR) and kept in-frame beta chains. Each CDR3 protein appears once, grouped with its most common genes and DNA. Present in this sample are 98,000 or so distinct CDR3 sequences, 75% to 85% of which were seen just once. The ten biggest clones cover more than 30% of the sample. RNA was isolated from bulk unsorted tissue, and RNA quality was assessed with a NanoDrop ND-1000 and an Agilent 2100. Distant non-tumor tissue taken more than 3 cm from the tumor edge was used as the normal lung sample.

Source material: distant non-tumor lung tissue. These receptor sequences come from a man in his 60s with small cell lung cancer.

Remarks on this clonotype: The junction differs from germline at one of its ends, possibly a read error. The gene calls are TRBV20-1 and TRBJ2-1; unclear D gene. The germline CDR1 and CDR2 sequences are DFQATT and SNEGSKA (reference sequence). This CDR3 has 11 residues. CDR3 sequence (DNA): TGCAGTGCTAGAGCGCCGTGGCAGTTGGTCTTC. This gives the protein CSARAPWQLVF.

This clonotype occurred a few times. This may arise from a read error, as a much more abundant clone is one base away. This chain uses TRBV28 with TRBJ1-1; 8 bases line up with TRBD1. CDR3 length: 11 amino acids. The germline gives CDR1 MDHEN, CDR2 SYDVKM. Germline trimming cut 7 bases from V and 8 bases from J; bases unmatched to any gene: 3. The CDR3 here is CASNRDREAFF. As DNA, the CDR3 is TGTGCCAGCAACCGGGACAGGGAAGCTTTCTTT. The entire variable domain, with the rest obtained from reference TRBV28 and TRBJ1-1, is as follows: DVKVTQSSRYLVKRTGEKVFLECVQDMDHENMFWYRQDPGLGLRLIYFSYDVKMKEKGDIPEGYSVSREKKERFSLILESASTNQTSMYLCASNRDREAFFGQGTRLTVV.

As concerns this clonotype: One end of the junction is discordant with germline, which a read error may explain. The chain is built from TRBV20-1 and TRBJ1-5, with a weak D call TRBD1 (5 bases). Germline lookup yields CDR1 DFQATT and CDR2 SNEGSKA (reference sequence). CDR3 length: 12 amino acids. The CDR3 bases are TGCAATGCTAGCCAGAGGGGTCAGCCTCAGCATTTT. Protein product: CNASQRGQPQHF.

Details on this clonotype: The missing conserved phenylalanine or tryptophan at the end of this CDR3 makes a read error likely. V is TRBV29-1 and J is TRBJ2-7; D might be TRBD1 (6 bases). Per germline, CDR1 SQVTM and CDR2 ANQGSEA. This CDR3 is built from 15 residues. The ends were cut back, 6 bases at V and 5 bases at J, with 23 bases in the middle. The chain's CDR3 is CSVGTSGIGGDEQYL. DNA for the CDR3: TGCAGCGTGGGAACTTCCGGGATAGGGGGTGACGAGCAGTACCTC.

This clonotype has a count of ten or more. CDR3 sequence reads: CASSLERLLDNEQFF. The CDR3 DNA follows: TGCGCCAGCAGCTTGGAGCGCCTACTGGACAATGAGCAGTTCTTC. This chain uses TRBV5-1 with TRBJ2-1; D remains ambiguous. CDR3 length equals 15 residues. V was cut by 0 bases and J by 5 bases, with 12 bases left in between. The germline V gene has CDR1 SGHRS and CDR2 YFSETQ.

The CDR3, as DNA: TGTGTCAGCAGTTTGACAGGTTCCGAGCAGTACGTC. It encodes CVSSLTGSEQYV. V and J are TRBV6-6 and TRBJ2-7; TRBD1 is a possible D gene (6 bases). CDR1 is MNHNY and CDR2 is SVGAGI in the germline V gene (reference sequence). This CDR3 comprises 12 residues.